This T cell receptor beta chain was recovered during a study of beta chain features in type 1 diabetes. Study at large: Examined across all samples were about 99,000,000 sorted cells. Study observations and caveats: Patients showed naive, central memory and Treg TCRB repertoires that appeared more similar than those of healthy donors. Shortening that was moderate but significant affected the TCRB CDR3s of Type 1 diabetes patients in all four CD4+ subsets. An over-representation of cells with high TCR expression could result from cDNA sequencing.

What was sequenced were expressed TCRB transcripts, since all of the isolated RNA had been reverse transcribed. TCRdb's copy holds only in-frame clones and misses some; the assay was immunoSEQ multiplex PCR. The sample has 310,000 or so clones, 15% seen once. CD4+ cells of the naive, central memory, regulatory and stem cell-like memory types were sorted via CD45RO/CCR7/CD25/CD127/CD95/CD27. A remark on this clone: The target antigen is unknown.

Trimming cost V 0 bases and J 11 bases, with 14 bases left between them. Germline V gives CDR1 SGHRS, CDR2 YFSETQ. The CDR3 runs 13 residues. The sample comprised naive CD4+ T cells from blood. The chain joins TRBV5-1 to TRBJ1-2; perhaps TRBD1 as D (6 bases). The origin of this receptor is a man younger than 30 with type 1 diabetes. In DNA form, the CDR3 reads TGCGCCAGCAGCTTGGGACAGGCTATTCGGTACACCTTC. Translating it yields CASSLGQAIRYTF.